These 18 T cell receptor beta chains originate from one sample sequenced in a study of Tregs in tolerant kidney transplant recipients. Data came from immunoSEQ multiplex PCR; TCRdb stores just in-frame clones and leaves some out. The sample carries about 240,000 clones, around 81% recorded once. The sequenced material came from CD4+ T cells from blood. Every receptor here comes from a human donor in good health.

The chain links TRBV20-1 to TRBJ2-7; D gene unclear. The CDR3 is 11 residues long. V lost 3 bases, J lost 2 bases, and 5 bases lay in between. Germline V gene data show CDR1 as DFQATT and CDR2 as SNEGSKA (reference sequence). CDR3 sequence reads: CSASGTYEQYF. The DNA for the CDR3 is TGCAGTGCTAGTGGGACCTACGAGCAGTACTTC.

CDR3: CASSADRGKVTEAFF. Written as DNA, the CDR3 is TGTGCCAGCAGTGCGGACAGGGGAAAGGTAACTGAAGCTTTCTTT. The gene calls are TRBV2 and TRBJ1-1, with 9 bases that match TRBD1. The CDR3 extends over 15 amino acids. The germline V gene has CDR1 SNHLY and CDR2 FYNNEI. Losses at the gene ends were 4 bases for V and 5 bases for J; bases not matched to a gene: 8.

CDR3 sequence reads: CASSQVRIQETQYF. As DNA, the CDR3 is TGCGCCAGCAGCCAAGTCCGGATTCAAGAGACCCAGTACTTC. V gene TRBV4-1 combines with J gene TRBJ2-5; D uncertain. Germline loops: CDR1 MGHRA, CDR2 YSYEKL. This CDR3 spans 14 amino acids. V gave up 1 base and J gave up 2 bases, with 8 bases separating them.

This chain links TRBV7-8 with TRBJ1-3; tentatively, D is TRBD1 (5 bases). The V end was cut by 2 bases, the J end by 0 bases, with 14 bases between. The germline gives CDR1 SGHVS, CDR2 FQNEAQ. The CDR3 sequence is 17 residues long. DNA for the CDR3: TGTGCCAGCAGCTTACTTCAGGGCCACTTCTCTGGAAACACCATATATTTT. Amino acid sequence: CASSLLQGHFSGNTIYF.

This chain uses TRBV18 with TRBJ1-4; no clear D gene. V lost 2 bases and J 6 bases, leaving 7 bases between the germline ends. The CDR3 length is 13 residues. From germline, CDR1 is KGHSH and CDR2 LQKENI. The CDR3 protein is CASSPGVDEKLFF. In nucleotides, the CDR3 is TGTGCCAGCTCACCAGGGGTCGATGAAAAACTGTTTTTT. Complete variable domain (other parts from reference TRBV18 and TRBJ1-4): NAGVMQNPRHLVRRRGQEARLRCSPMKGHSHVYWYRQLPEEGLKFMVYLQKENIIDESGMPKERFSAEFPKEGPSILRIQQVVRGDSAAYFCASSPGVDEKLFFGSGTQLSVL.

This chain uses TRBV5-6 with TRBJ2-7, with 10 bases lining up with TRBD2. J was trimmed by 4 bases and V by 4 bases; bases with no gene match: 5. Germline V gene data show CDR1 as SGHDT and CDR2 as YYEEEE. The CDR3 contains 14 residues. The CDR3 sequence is CASSDSGGIYEQYF. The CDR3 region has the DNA TGTGCCAGCAGCGATAGCGGGGGGATATACGAGCAGTACTTC.

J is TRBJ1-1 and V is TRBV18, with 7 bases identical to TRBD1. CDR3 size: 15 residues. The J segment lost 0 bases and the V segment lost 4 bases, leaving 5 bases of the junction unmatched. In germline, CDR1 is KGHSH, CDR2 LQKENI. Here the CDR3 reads CASSRDSRLNTEAFF. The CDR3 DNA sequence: TGTGCCAGCTCACGGGACAGTCGATTGAACACTGAAGCTTTCTTT. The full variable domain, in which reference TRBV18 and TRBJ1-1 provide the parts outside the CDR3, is NAGVMQNPRHLVRRRGQEARLRCSPMKGHSHVYWYRQLPEEGLKFMVYLQKENIIDESGMPKERFSAEFPKEGPSILRIQQVVRGDSAAYFCASSRDSRLNTEAFFGQGTRLTVV.

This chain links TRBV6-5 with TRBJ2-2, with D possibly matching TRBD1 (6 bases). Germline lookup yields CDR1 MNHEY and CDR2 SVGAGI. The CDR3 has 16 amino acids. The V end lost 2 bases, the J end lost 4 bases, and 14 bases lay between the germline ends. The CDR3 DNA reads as TGTGCCAGCAGTTACGGCCCAGGGGCGGGCACCGGGGAGCTGTTTTTT. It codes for CASSYGPGAGTGELFF.

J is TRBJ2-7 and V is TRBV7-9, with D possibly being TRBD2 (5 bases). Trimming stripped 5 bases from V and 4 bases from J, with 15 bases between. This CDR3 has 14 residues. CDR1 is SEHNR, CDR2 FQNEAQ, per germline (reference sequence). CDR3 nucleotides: TGTGCCAGCAGCCCCCGATCTACGGGATACGAGCAGTACTTC. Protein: CASSPRSTGYEQYF.

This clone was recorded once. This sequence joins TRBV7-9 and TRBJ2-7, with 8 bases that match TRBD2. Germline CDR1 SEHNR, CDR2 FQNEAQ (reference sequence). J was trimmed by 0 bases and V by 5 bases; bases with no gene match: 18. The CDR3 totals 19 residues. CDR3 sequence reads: CASSTSVGMLAGSSYEQYF. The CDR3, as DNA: TGTGCCAGCAGCACTTCAGTGGGCATGCTAGCGGGCAGCTCCTACGAGCAGTACTTC. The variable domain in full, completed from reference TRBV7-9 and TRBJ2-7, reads DTGVSQNPRHKITKRGQNVTFRCDPISEHNRLYWYRQTLGQGPEFLTYFQNEAQLEKSRLLSDRFSAERPKGSFSTLEIQRTEQGDSAMYLCASSTSVGMLAGSSYEQYFGPGTRLTVT.

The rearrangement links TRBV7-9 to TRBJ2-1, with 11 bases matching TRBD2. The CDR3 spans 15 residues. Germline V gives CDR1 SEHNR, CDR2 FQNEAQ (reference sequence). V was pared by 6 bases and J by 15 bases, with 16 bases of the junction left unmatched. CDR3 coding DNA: TGTGCCAGCAGTACTCTGGTCACTAGCGGGAGTCGAGGGTTCTTC. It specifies CASSTLVTSGSRGFF.

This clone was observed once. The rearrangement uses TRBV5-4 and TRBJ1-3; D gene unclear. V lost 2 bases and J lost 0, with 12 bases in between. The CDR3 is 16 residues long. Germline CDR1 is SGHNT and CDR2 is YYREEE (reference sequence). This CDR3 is CASSFSVPASGNTIYF. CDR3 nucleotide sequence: TGTGCCAGCAGCTTTTCCGTCCCGGCCTCTGGAAACACCATATATTTT.

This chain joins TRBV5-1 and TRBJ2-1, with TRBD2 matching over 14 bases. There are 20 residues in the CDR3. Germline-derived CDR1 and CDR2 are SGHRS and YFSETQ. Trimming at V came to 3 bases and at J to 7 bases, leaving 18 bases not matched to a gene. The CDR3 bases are TGCGCCAGCAGCTCAATCCCGACTAGCGGGGGGGCCTTAGGGAGTAATGAGCAGTTCTTC. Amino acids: CASSSIPTSGGALGSNEQFF.

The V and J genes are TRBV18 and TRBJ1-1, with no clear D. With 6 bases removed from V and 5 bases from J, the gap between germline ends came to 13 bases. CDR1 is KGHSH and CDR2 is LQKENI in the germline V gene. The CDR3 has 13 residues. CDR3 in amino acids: CASSPGSRTEAFF. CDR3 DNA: TGTGCCAGCTCCCCTGGGTCGAGGACTGAAGCTTTCTTT.

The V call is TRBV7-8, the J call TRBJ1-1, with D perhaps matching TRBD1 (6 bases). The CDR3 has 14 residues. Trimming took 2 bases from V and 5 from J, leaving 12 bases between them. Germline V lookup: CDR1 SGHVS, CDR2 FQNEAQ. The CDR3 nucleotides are TGTGCCAGCAGCTTACAGGGGATGGGAACTGAAGCTTTCTTT. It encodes CASSLQGMGTEAFF.

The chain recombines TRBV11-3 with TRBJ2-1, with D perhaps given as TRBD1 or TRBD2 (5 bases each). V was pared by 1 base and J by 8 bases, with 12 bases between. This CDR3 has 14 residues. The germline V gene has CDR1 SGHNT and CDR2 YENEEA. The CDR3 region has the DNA TGTGCCAGCAGCTTAGGGGGGACCAGCTATGAGCAGTTCTTC. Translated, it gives CASSLGGTSYEQFF.

The CDR3 nucleotides are TGTGCCAGCAGCTCTAGCGGGAGCTCCTACAATGAGCAGTTCTTC. Encoded protein: CASSSSGSSYNEQFF. The chain joins TRBV27 to TRBJ2-1; 10 positions match TRBD2. The CDR3 is 15 residues long. V was clipped by 6 bases and J by 0 bases; unmatched bases: 2. Germline-derived CDR1 and CDR2 are MNHEY and SMNVEV (reference sequence).

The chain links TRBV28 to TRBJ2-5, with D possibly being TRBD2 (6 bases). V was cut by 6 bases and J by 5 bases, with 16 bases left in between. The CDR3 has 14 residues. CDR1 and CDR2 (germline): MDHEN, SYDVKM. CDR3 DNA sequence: TGTGCCAGCAGATCCCGGAGGGGCTGGGAGACCCAGTACTTC. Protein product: CASRSRRGWETQYF. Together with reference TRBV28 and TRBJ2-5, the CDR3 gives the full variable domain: DVKVTQSSRYLVKRTGEKVFLECVQDMDHENMFWYRQDPGLGLRLIYFSYDVKMKEKGDIPEGYSVSREKKERFSLILESASTNQTSMYLCASRSRRGWETQYFGPGTRLLVL.